The 18 T cell receptor beta chains below all came from one sample that was sequenced in a study of human versus mouse CDR3 diversity and MHC coevolution. Sequencing was performed with immunoSEQ multiplex PCR; in TCRdb, only in-frame clones are kept and a portion is missing. The sample has some 82,000 clones, roughly 93% seen once. The specimen was naive CD4+ T cells from blood. Subset here: CD45RO-negative CD62L-positive naive CD4 T cells. The receptors originated from a person aged 30 to 69 in good health.

The genes are TRBV9 and TRBJ2-1; TRBD2 matches at 8 bases. The CDR3 has 16 residues. Trimming cost V 4 bases and J 3 bases; bases outside gene matches: 9. Per germline, CDR1 SGDLS and CDR2 YYNGEE. CDR3 DNA sequence: TGTGCCAGCAGCCCCCCCGGGACTAGGGGCTACAATGAGCAGTTCTTC. Amino acids: CASSPPGTRGYNEQFF.

The genes are TRBV5-8 and TRBJ2-3; 8 bases are a match to TRBD2. Germline V gene lookup returns CDR1 SGHTS and CDR2 YDEGEE. V gave up 4 bases and J gave up 3 bases; unmatched junction bases: 13. The CDR3 is 17 amino acids. CDR3 nucleotides: TGTGCCAGCAGCCCGGGGCGTTGGAGCGGGAGAACAGATACGCAGTATTTT. Amino acids: CASSPGRWSGRTDTQYF.

The J gene is TRBJ1-2, the V gene TRBV10-3; D not resolved. V was trimmed by 2 bases and J by 5 bases, leaving 15 bases between them. The CDR3 contains 15 residues. Germline V gene lookup returns CDR1 ENHRY and CDR2 SYGVKD. The CDR3 loop reads CAISEPFPGGYGYTF. CDR3 DNA: TGTGCCATCAGTGAGCCGTTCCCGGGTGGATATGGCTACACCTTC.

The chain combines TRBV7-2 with TRBJ1-5, with TRBD1 matching 8 bases. V shed 5 bases, J shed 2 bases, and the junction held 8 bases outside the gene matches. The CDR3 length is 16 residues. Germline V lookup: CDR1 SGHTA, CDR2 FQGNSA. The CDR3 loop is CASSGTGGFGNQPQHF. CDR3 nucleotide sequence: TGTGCCAGCAGCGGTACAGGGGGGTTCGGCAATCAGCCCCAGCATTTT.

The chain has TRBV7-2 and TRBJ2-2, with unresolved D. This CDR3 has 13 residues. V dropped 8 bases and J dropped 5 bases, with 12 bases sitting between them. CDR1 SGHTA and CDR2 FQGNSA come from the germline V gene. The CDR3 region is CASSPRGTGELFF. The CDR3 DNA sequence: TGTGCCAGCTCCCCACGAGGTACCGGGGAGCTGTTTTTT.

The J gene is TRBJ1-3, the V gene TRBV4-1; tentatively, D is TRBD1 (5 bases). CDR3 length equals 16 residues. In germline, CDR1 is MGHRA, CDR2 YSYEKL. Trimming stripped 0 bases from V and 3 bases from J, with 12 bases between. For the CDR3, the DNA is TGCGCCAGCAGCCAAGATGGCGGGGGATTTGGAAACACCATATATTTT. Translation gives CASSQDGGGFGNTIYF.

The J gene is TRBJ1-2, the V gene TRBV5-6; 11 bases align to TRBD1. The CDR3 totals 15 residues. Per germline, CDR1 SGHDT and CDR2 YYEEEE. V trimming: 4 bases; J trimming: 7 bases; junction bases outside the gene matches: 9. CDR3 sequence reads: CASSPPDRGRGGYTF. CDR3 DNA: TGTGCCAGCAGCCCACCGGACAGGGGGCGTGGTGGCTACACCTTC.

The chain joins TRBV5-6 to TRBJ2-7, with a possible D match to TRBD1 (6 bases). CDR1 and CDR2 (germline): SGHDT, YYEEEE. The CDR3 has 12 residues. Trimming removed 3 bases from V and 4 bases from J, with 8 bases in between. For the CDR3, the DNA is TGTGCCAGCAGCTCTCAGGGGTACGAGCAGTACTTC. Its translation: CASSSQGYEQYF.

The chain carries TRBV6-5 and TRBJ2-7, with 7 bases fitting TRBD2. Germline CDR1 is MNHEY and CDR2 is SVGAGI. CDR3 length: 15 amino acids. Trimming took 5 bases from V and 0 from J; bases not matched to a gene: 7. CDR3 in amino acids: CASSLLAESSYEQYF. DNA for the CDR3: TGTGCCAGCAGTCTCCTAGCGGAAAGCTCCTACGAGCAGTACTTC.

This clone was counted between two and nine times. The chain joins TRBV5-1 to TRBJ2-5; 7 positions agree with TRBD1. The DNA matches TRBJ2-7 better at its end, which makes the J call doubtful. Per the germline V gene, CDR1 is SGHRS and CDR2 is YFSETQ. The CDR3 is 15 amino acids. The CDR3 region is CASSQQGSQTYEQYF. The CDR3 DNA reads TGCGCCAGCAGCCAACAGGGGTCCCAGACCTACGAGCAGTACTTC.

This clone was counted a single time. The chain employs TRBV19 and TRBJ1-5, with D uncertain. Germline V gives CDR1 LNHDA, CDR2 SQIVND (reference sequence). Trimming left V 2 bases short and J 1 base short, with 12 bases between. There are 16 residues in the CDR3. The CDR3 sequence: CASSILRGKSNQPQHF. The CDR3 DNA reads TGTGCCAGTAGTATATTACGGGGAAAAAGCAATCAGCCCCAGCATTTT.

This chain uses TRBV28 with TRBJ2-1; 13 positions match TRBD2. V lost 7 bases, J lost 9 bases, and 12 bases stayed unmatched. The CDR3 is 16 residues long. Germline V CDR1 and CDR2: MDHEN, SYDVKM. The CDR3 nucleotides read TGTGCCAGCACCTCCGGTGGGACTAGCGGGAAACTTGAGCAGTTCTTC. It is translated as CASTSGGTSGKLEQFF.

The CDR3 is CASSPRQDGLVVGELFF. The CDR3 region has the DNA TGTGCCAGCTCACCACGCCAGGATGGGTTGGTTGTCGGGGAGCTGTTTTTT. The chain employs TRBV18 and TRBJ2-2, with D hard to call. The germline gives CDR1 KGHSH, CDR2 LQKENI. Trimming stripped 1 base from V and 7 bases from J, with 19 bases between. The CDR3 covers 17 residues. The whole variable domain, filled in from reference TRBV18 and TRBJ2-2, reads NAGVMQNPRHLVRRRGQEARLRCSPMKGHSHVYWYRQLPEEGLKFMVYLQKENIIDESGMPKERFSAEFPKEGPSILRIQQVVRGDSAAYFCASSPRQDGLVVGELFFGEGSRLTVL.

This clone was picked up one time. V and J are TRBV7-9 and TRBJ2-5; the D is unclear. Trimming removed 3 bases from V and 1 base from J, with 12 bases in between. This CDR3 spans 15 amino acids. Germline values: CDR1 SEHNR, CDR2 FQNEAQ (reference sequence). CDR3 sequence reads: CASSFAAGGQETQYF. For the CDR3, the DNA is TGTGCCAGCAGCTTCGCCGCAGGTGGCCAAGAGACCCAGTACTTC.

On this clone: One junction end disagrees with the germline gene, perhaps due to a read error. Other DNA sequences in the same sample also yield this CDR3. The rearrangement joins TRBV10-3 to TRBJ1-5, with 8 bases fitting TRBD1. This CDR3 has 16 residues. CDR1 ENHRY and CDR2 SYGVKD come from the germline V gene. The CDR3 spells CATAPADRGLSQPQHF. CDR3 nucleotides: TGCGCCACCGCCCCCGCAGACAGGGGACTTAGTCAGCCCCAGCATTTT.

The rearrangement joins TRBV18 to TRBJ1-2; 9 positions agree with TRBD1. V trimming: 5 bases; J trimming: 6 bases; junction bases outside the gene matches: 10. Germline CDR1 is KGHSH and CDR2 is LQKENI. The CDR3 runs 15 residues. The DNA for the CDR3 is TGTGCCAGCTCATGGCGCTCCGGGACAGGGAATGGCTACACCTTC. Amino acid sequence: CASSWRSGTGNGYTF.

This clone has more than one count but fewer than ten. V gene TRBV7-2 combines with J gene TRBJ2-7; 7 bases align to TRBD2. Germline trimming cut 1 base from V and 7 bases from J; bases unmatched to any gene: 10. Germline V lookup: CDR1 SGHTA, CDR2 FQGNSA. This CDR3 is built from 15 residues. CDR3 in DNA: TGTGCCAGCAGCTTAGAGAGGACTAGAGTAGGGGAGCAGTACTTC. Amino acid sequence: CASSLERTRVGEQYF.

This chain links TRBV7-8 with TRBJ2-3; 14 bases align to TRBD2. The V gene's germline CDR1 is SGHVS and CDR2 FQNEAQ. The CDR3 runs to 16 residues. The V and J ends lost 4 bases and 3 bases, in that order; junction bases with no gene match: 3. The CDR3 bases are TGTGCCAGCAGCTACCGGACTAGCGGGGGGACAGATACGCAGTATTTT. Encoded protein: CASSYRTSGGTDTQYF. Full variable domain (rest looked up from reference TRBV7-8 and TRBJ2-3): GAGVSQSPRYKVAKRGQDVALRCDPISGHVSLFWYQQALGQGPEFLTYFQNEAQLDKSGLPSDRFFAERPEGSVSTLKIQRTQQEDSAVYLCASSYRTSGGTDTQYFGPGTRLTVL.